These 21 T cell receptor beta chains share one sample of origin, sequenced in a study of shared clonotypes between healthy human individuals. The protocol was immunoSEQ multiplex PCR, while the TCRdb copy is restricted to in-frame clones and leaves out a portion. Here the sample spans 2.3 million or so clones, 85% to 95% being singletons. Sequencing used naive CD4+ T cells from PBMCs. Specified subset: CD45RA+ positively selected. The receptor source for this set is a man in his late teens or twenties in good health. Some clones in this sample may be carry-over from other donors' samples.

The rearrangement uses TRBV5-3 and TRBJ1-2; D not resolved. TRBV5-3 is recorded as an ORF, its role being uncertain. CDR3 length: 16 amino acids. Trimming took off 0 bases at V and 8 bases at J, with 20 bases between the two ends. CDR3 amino acids: CARSLGGLWGVGGYTF. DNA for the CDR3: TGTGCCAGAAGCTTGGGTGGGCTGTGGGGTGTTGGCGGCTACACCTTC.

The rearrangement joins TRBV10-3 to TRBJ1-5; TRBD1 matches at 9 bases. The trim removed 4 bases at V and 7 bases at J, leaving 5 bases unmatched. CDR1 and CDR2 from the germline V gene are ENHRY and SYGVKD. This CDR3 spans 14 amino acids. The CDR3 here is CAISADRGSQPQHF. The CDR3 DNA reads as TGTGCCATCAGTGCAGACAGGGGGTCCCAGCCCCAGCATTTT.

V gene TRBV6-6 combines with J gene TRBJ2-5; TRBD2 is a possible D gene (7 bases). CDR1 MNHNY and CDR2 SVGAGI come from the germline V gene (reference sequence). Trimming shortened V by 9 bases and J by 1 base, and 21 bases separated the two germline ends. CDR3 length equals 16 residues. The CDR3 loop reads CASSLGRGASQETQYF. The DNA for the CDR3 is TGTGCCAGTTCCCTTGGGAGGGGGGCCAGCCAAGAGACCCAGTACTTC.

The chain links TRBV6-5 to TRBJ1-3; D possibly corresponds to TRBD1 (6 bases). CDR1 is MNHEY and CDR2 is SVGAGI in the germline V gene. This CDR3 has 12 amino acids. V was pared by 6 bases and J by 9 bases, with 12 bases between. CDR3 DNA: TGTGCCAGCAGCTCGACAGGAGGCACCATATATTTT. Translated, it gives CASSSTGGTIYF.

This clone was observed once. The V gene is TRBV4-1, the J gene TRBJ1-2; unclear D gene. The V and J ends lost 2 bases and 3 bases respectively, with 13 bases between them. The CDR3 length is 15 residues. The germline V gene has CDR1 MGHRA and CDR2 YSYEKL. Here the CDR3 DNA reads TGCGCCAGCAGCCAATTCGGGTTCCGGGACTATGGCTACACCTTC. It specifies CASSQFGFRDYGYTF.

J is TRBJ2-7 and V is TRBV5-4; no firm D call. Germline assignment: CDR1 SGHNT and CDR2 YYREEE (reference sequence). V lost 0 bases, J lost 7 bases, and 14 bases lay in between. CDR3 length: 14 residues. The CDR3 region has the DNA TGTGCCAGCAGCTTGGCCGAGACTCTGGGTGAGCAGTACTTC. Translation gives CASSLAETLGEQYF.

This clone occurred once. The chain recombines TRBV6-6 with TRBJ2-7; 8 bases agree with TRBD2. The CDR3 consists of 16 residues. In germline, CDR1 is MNHNY, CDR2 SVGAGI (reference sequence). The V segment lost 2 bases and the J segment 6 bases; nucleotides outside the gene matches: 12. The CDR3 nucleotides read TGTGCCAGCAGTTACAGTGTTCGGGAGGGCCTGGGCGAGCAGTACTTC. Protein product: CASSYSVREGLGEQYF.

The chain carries TRBV25-1 and TRBJ2-3; D tentatively reads TRBD1 or TRBD2 (6 bases each). Germline V lookup: CDR1 MGHDK, CDR2 SYGVNS. Trimming cost V 8 bases and J 2 bases, with 17 bases left between them. CDR3 length equals 15 residues. Here the CDR3 DNA reads TGTGCCAGCCCGTGGCGGGACAACCACACAGATACGCAGTATTTT. Its translation: CASPWRDNHTDTQYF.

The V gene is TRBV28, the J gene TRBJ1-5; no reliable D call. Trimming took 1 base from V and 0 from J, leaving 7 bases between them. The CDR3 is 15 residues long. CDR1 and CDR2 from the germline V gene are MDHEN and SYDVKM. Written as DNA, the CDR3 is TGTGCCAGCAGTTTATTTAGGGTTAGCAATCAGCCCCAGCATTTT. It translates to CASSLFRVSNQPQHF.

The chain links TRBV6-1 to TRBJ2-1; 9 nucleotides match TRBD2. This CDR3 region has 16 residues. Germline V gives CDR1 MNHNS, CDR2 SASEGT. With 4 bases clipped from V and 4 bases from J, the junction kept 8 bases outside the gene matches. This chain's CDR3 is CASSGSSGIAYNEQFF. CDR3 nucleotide sequence: TGTGCCAGCAGTGGATCTAGCGGGATCGCTTACAATGAGCAGTTCTTC.

Of note for this clone: The sample has other DNA sequences that encode this CDR3 too. The chain joins TRBV5-1 to TRBJ2-2; 8 bases agree with TRBD2. CDR3 size: 15 residues. CDR1 is SGHRS, CDR2 YFSETQ, per germline. V lost 0 bases and J lost 6; bases outside the gene matches: 4. CDR3 sequence reads: CASSLVAGGPGELFF. The CDR3 DNA reads as TGCGCCAGCAGCTTGGTGGCGGGAGGTCCCGGGGAGCTGTTTTTT.

The chain has TRBV30 and TRBJ2-5; D is unclear. In germline, CDR1 is GTSNPN, CDR2 SVGIG (reference sequence). V dropped 1 base and J dropped 5 bases, with 11 bases sitting between them. The CDR3 covers 13 residues. The CDR3: CAWSEGYSETQYF. The CDR3 bases are TGTGCCTGGAGTGAGGGCTATTCGGAGACCCAGTACTTC. Full variable domain (missing parts from reference TRBV30 and TRBJ2-5): SQTIHQWPATLVQPVGSPLSLECTVEGTSNPNLYWYRQAAGRGLQLLFYSVGIGQISSEVPQNLSASRPQDRQFILSSKKLLLSDSGFYLCAWSEGYSETQYFGPGTRLLVL.

The chain joins TRBV6-5 to TRBJ1-1; D gene uncertain. V lost 6 bases and J lost 6, with 14 bases in between. Germline CDR1 is MNHEY and CDR2 is SVGAGI. The CDR3 spans 13 residues. CDR3 in amino acids: CASRERSVAEAFF. For the CDR3, the DNA is TGTGCCAGCAGGGAAAGGTCCGTGGCTGAAGCTTTCTTT.

This chain joins TRBV5-1 and TRBJ2-3; the match to TRBD2 covers 13 bases. CDR1 SGHRS and CDR2 YFSETQ come from the germline V gene. The CDR3 is 17 amino acids. The J segment lost 6 bases and the V segment lost 4 bases, leaving 11 bases of the junction unmatched. The CDR3 bases are TGCGCCAGCAGCCCTCCGGGACTAGCGGGAACGTCGGATACGCAGTATTTT. This gives the protein CASSPPGLAGTSDTQYF.

The rearrangement links TRBV29-1 to TRBJ1-3; a possible D gene is TRBD1 (6 bases). CDR1 and CDR2 from the germline V gene are SQVTM and ANQGSEA. The CDR3 sequence is 14 residues long. The V gene lost 4 bases and the J gene lost 4 bases, with 14 bases spanning the gap. In DNA form, the CDR3 reads TGCAGCGTTGGACAGGCTGGATCGGGAAACACCATATATTTT. Its translation: CSVGQAGSGNTIYF.

In its sample, this clone was seen once. J is TRBJ2-3 and V is TRBV28; weak D call: TRBD1 (5 bases). CDR3 size: 14 residues. CDR1 is MDHEN, CDR2 SYDVKM, per germline. V lost 2 bases, J lost 10 bases, and 16 bases lay in between. The CDR3 nucleotides are TGTGCCAGCAGTTTAAACTACCTAATACAGGCGCAGTATTTT. Translated, it gives CASSLNYLIQAQYF.

In this sample, this clone turned up once. The gene calls are TRBV4-1 and TRBJ1-4, with D unresolved. In germline, CDR1 is MGHRA, CDR2 YSYEKL. V was trimmed by 4 bases and J by 8 bases, leaving 17 bases between them. This CDR3 contains 15 residues. The CDR3 DNA reads as TGCGCCAGCAGCCCTAGGACTCCAAAGGGCGAAAAACTGTTTTTT. This encodes CASSPRTPKGEKLFF.

V gene TRBV14 combines with J gene TRBJ2-4; the D gene is possibly TRBD1 (6 bases). V lost 2 bases to trimming and J lost 9 bases, with 14 bases between them. CDR1 is SGHDN and CDR2 is FVKESK in the germline V gene. The CDR3 is made up of 14 amino acids. The CDR3 nucleotides read TGTGCCAGCAGCCAACTGACAGGTGCGGGCATTCAGTACTTC. Amino acids: CASSQLTGAGIQYF.

The chain uses TRBV4-1 and TRBJ2-5; possible D gene TRBD2, 5 bases. The CDR3 is made up of 13 amino acids. Per the germline V gene, CDR1 is MGHRA and CDR2 is YSYEKL. V shed 4 bases and J shed 10 bases, with 16 bases lying between them. Here the CDR3 reads CASSPDAIRGQYF. CDR3 nucleotide sequence: TGCGCCAGCAGCCCTGACGCAATCCGGGGCCAGTACTTC.

V and J are TRBV10-3 and TRBJ1-4, with D perhaps TRBD1 (5 bases). Per the germline V gene, CDR1 is ENHRY and CDR2 is SYGVKD. V lost 4 bases, J lost 8 bases, and 14 bases lay in between. The CDR3 sequence is 14 residues long. Written as DNA, the CDR3 is TGTGCCATCAGTGGCGGGGGGTCAGGAGAAAAACTGTTTTTT. Translation: CAISGGGSGEKLFF.

This rearrangement joins TRBV29-1 to TRBJ2-2; D unclear. Germline V gene data show CDR1 as SQVTM and CDR2 as ANQGSEA. V was shortened by 7 bases and J by 0 bases, with 12 bases between the two germline ends. The CDR3 runs 14 residues. CDR3 region: CSGRSVTNTGELFF. CDR3 DNA sequence: TGCAGCGGGAGATCAGTGACGAACACCGGGGAGCTGTTTTTT.